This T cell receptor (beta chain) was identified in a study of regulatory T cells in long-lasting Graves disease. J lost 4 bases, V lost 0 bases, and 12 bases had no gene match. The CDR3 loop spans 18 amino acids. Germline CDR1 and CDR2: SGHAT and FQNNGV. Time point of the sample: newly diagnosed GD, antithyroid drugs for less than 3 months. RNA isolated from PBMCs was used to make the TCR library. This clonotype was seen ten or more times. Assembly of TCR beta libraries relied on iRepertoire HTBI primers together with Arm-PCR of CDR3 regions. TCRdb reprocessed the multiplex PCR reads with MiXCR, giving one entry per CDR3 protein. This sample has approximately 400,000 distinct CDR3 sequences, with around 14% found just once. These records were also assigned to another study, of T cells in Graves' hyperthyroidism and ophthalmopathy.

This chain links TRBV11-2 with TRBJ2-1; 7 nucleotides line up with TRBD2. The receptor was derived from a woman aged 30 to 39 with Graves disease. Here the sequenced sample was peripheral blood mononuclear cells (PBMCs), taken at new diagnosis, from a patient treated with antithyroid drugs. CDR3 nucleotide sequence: TGTGCCAGCAGCTTAGAGGGGGGAGGGCCGAGAGGGTACAATGAGCAGTTCTTC. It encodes CASSLEGGGPRGYNEQFF.